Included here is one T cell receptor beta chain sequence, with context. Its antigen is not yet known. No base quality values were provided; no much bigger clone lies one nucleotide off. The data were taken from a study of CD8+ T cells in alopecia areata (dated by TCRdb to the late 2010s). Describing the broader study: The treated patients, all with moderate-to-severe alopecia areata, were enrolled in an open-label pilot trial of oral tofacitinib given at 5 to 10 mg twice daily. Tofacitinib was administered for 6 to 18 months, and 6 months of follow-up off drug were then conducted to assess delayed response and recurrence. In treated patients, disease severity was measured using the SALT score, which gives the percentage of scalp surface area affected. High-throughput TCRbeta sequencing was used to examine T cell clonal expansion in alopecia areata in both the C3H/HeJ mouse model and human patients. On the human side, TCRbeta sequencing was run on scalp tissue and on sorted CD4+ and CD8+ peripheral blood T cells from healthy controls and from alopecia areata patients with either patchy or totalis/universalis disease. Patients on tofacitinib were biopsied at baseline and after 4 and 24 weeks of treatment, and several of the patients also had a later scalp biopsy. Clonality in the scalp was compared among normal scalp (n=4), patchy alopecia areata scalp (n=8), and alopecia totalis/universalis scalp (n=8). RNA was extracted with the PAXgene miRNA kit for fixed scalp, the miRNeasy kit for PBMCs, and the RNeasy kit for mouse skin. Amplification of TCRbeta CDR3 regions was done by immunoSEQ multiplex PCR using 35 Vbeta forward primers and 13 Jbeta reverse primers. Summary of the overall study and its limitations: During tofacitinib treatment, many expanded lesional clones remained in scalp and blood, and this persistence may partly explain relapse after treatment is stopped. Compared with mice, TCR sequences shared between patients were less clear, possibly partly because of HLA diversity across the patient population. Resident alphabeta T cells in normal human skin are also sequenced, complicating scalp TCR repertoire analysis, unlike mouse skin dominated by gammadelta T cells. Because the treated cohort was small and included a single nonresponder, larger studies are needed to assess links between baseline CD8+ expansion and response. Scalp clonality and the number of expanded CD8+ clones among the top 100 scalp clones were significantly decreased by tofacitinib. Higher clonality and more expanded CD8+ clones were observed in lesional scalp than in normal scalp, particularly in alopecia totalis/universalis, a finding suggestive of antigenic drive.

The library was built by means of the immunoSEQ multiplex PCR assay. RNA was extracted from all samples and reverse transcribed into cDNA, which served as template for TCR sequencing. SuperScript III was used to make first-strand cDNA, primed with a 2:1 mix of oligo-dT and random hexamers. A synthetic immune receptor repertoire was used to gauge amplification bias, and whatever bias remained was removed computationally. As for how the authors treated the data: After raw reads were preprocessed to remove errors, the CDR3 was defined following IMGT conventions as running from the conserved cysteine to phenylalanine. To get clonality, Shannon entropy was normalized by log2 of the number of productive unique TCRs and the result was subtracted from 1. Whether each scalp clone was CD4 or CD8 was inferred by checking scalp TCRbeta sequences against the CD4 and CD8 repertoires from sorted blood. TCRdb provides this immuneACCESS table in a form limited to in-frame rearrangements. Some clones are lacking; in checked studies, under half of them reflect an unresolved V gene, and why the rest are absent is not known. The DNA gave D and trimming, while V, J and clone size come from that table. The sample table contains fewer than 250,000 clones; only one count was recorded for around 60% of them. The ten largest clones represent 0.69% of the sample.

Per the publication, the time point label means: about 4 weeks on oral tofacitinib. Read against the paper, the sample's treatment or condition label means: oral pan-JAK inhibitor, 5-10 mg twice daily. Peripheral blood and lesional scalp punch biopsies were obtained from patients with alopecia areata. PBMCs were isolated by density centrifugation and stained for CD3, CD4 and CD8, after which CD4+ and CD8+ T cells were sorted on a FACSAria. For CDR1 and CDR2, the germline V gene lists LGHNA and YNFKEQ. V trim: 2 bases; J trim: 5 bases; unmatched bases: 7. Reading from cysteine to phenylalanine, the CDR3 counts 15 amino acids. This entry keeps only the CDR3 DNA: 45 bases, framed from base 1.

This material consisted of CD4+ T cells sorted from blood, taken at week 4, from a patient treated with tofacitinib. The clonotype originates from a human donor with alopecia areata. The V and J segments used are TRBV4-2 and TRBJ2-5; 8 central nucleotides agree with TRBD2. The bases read TGTGCCAGCAGCCAATCCGGGATAGCGGGGGAGACCCAGTACTTC. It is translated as CASSQSGIAGETQYF.